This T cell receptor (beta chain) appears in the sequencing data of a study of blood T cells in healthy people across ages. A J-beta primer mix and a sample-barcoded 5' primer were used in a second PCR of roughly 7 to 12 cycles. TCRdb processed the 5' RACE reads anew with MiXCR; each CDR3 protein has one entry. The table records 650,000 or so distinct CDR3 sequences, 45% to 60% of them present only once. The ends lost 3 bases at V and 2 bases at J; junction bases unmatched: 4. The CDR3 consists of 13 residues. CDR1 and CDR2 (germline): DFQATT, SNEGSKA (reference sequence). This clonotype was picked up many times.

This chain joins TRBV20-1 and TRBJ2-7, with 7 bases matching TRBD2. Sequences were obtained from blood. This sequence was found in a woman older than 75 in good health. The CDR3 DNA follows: TGCAGTGCTAGGAGGGCGGGGGCCTACGAGCAGTACTTC. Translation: CSARRAGAYEQYF.